This TCR beta chain derives from a study of regulatory T cells in long-lasting Graves disease. The time point was: newly diagnosed GD, antithyroid drugs for less than 3 months. Generation of the TCR library employed RNA extracted from PBMCs. In building TCR beta libraries, iRepertoire HTBI primers were used together with Arm-PCR of CDR3 regions. TCRdb re-called the multiplex PCR reads with MiXCR, one entry per CDR3 protein. The data show around 250,000 distinct CDR3 sequences, 15% to 20% seen once. In germline, CDR1 is DFQATT, CDR2 SNEGSKA (reference sequence). The J segment lost 0 bases and the V segment lost 5 bases, leaving 4 bases of the junction unmatched. CDR3 size: 14 residues. These data are also associated with another study on T cells in Graves' hyperthyroidism and ophthalmopathy.

The chain combines TRBV20-1 with TRBJ1-5; TRBD1 agrees at 7 bases. This clonotype was obtained from a woman between 25 and 40 years old with Graves disease. Sample: peripheral blood mononuclear cells (PBMCs), taken at new diagnosis, from a patient treated with antithyroid drugs. The CDR3 region is CSAQPGGSNQPQHF. The CDR3 DNA reads TGCAGTGCTCAGCCAGGGGGTAGCAATCAGCCCCAGCATTTT.